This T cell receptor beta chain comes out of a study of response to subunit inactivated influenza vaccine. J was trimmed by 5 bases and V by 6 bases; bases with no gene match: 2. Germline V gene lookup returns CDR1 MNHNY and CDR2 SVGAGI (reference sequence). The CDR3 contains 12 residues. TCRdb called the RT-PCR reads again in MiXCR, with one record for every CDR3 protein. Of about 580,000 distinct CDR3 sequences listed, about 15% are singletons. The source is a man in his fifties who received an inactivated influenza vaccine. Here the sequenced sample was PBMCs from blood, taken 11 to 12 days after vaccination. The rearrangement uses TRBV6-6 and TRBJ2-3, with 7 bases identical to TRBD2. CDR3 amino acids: CASRAGRDTQYF. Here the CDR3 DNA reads TGTGCCAGCAGAGCGGGACGAGATACGCAGTATTTT.